A selection of T cell receptor beta chains follows, all from one sample in a study of neurological immune-mediated disorders. TCRdb reprocessed the 5' RACE reads with MiXCR, giving one entry per CDR3 protein. The sample gives about 92,000 distinct CDR3 sequences, under 4.5% of which show up once; 2.5% to 3% is in the top ten. Sequenced material: PBMCs. These receptors were obtained from a woman aged 45 to 65 with multiple sclerosis. Both conserved end residues are part of each CDR3. Each record gives: clone size, J gene, V gene, CDR3 protein. The size field is filled for only some rows; it gives once, few, many or a size class.

many,TRBJ2-2,TRBV18,CASWEPRTNTGELFF
many,TRBJ2-1,TRBV5-6,CASGPGTSGGRNEQFF
NA,TRBJ2-6,TRBV28,CASSLTGTSGANVLTF
many,TRBJ2-1,TRBV7-8,CASSLAARRLLRNNEQFF
many,TRBJ2-7,TRBV7-9,CASSPHRDRPYEQYF
many,TRBJ1-6,TRBV5-1,CASSPSFNEGSPLHF
many,TRBJ2-6,TRBV4-3,CASSQAAHSGANVLTF
many,TRBJ2-5,TRBV20-1,CSAPSGGIQETQYF
many,TRBJ2-1,TRBV7-8,CASSLQRGGRNEQFF
NA,TRBJ2-7,TRBV27,CASSPGQDYEQYF
many,TRBJ1-1,TRBV5-1,CASSLAMDNTEAFF
many,TRBJ1-5,TRBV7-9,CASSPGHQPQHF
many,TRBJ2-5,TRBV18,CATKQGQETQYF
many,TRBJ2-1,TRBV6-2/TRBV6-3,CASSAMIGQGDNEQFF
many,TRBJ1-1,TRBV20-1,CSASLLVKSNTEAFF
many,TRBJ1-2,TRBV5-1,CASRHGQGSGGYGYTF
many,TRBJ2-2,TRBV7-9,CASRSQGNGELFF
many,TRBJ2-5,TRBV20-1,CSAGTKTKTQYF
many,TRBJ2-7,TRBV4-3,CASSQEGLAGGPSSYEQYF
NA,TRBJ2-1,TRBV20-1,CSAIPPPKGRSYNEQFF
NA,TRBJ2-3,TRBV20-1,CSARDPAASTDTQYF
many,TRBJ2-1,TRBV7-9,CASSSASGGATEQFF
many,TRBJ2-1,TRBV20-1,CSARDGAGGGDEQFF
many,TRBJ1-4,TRBV3-1,CASSYIGTGGYEKLFF
many,TRBJ1-3,TRBV20-1,CSARDPRGGNTIYF
many,TRBJ2-1,TRBV29-1,CSVDSYNEQFF
many,TRBJ1-2,TRBV27,CASSPKGGYGYTF
many,TRBJ1-5,TRBV4-3,CASSQDRGQDQPQHF
many,TRBJ2-1,TRBV20-1,CSARDFPTWATGEQFF
many,TRBJ1-5,TRBV12-3/TRBV12-4,CASSFSGSYQPQHF
many,TRBJ2-7,TRBV7-2,CASSLDLFGGSSYEQYF
many,TRBJ2-7,TRBV21-1,CASSPFLYEQYF
many,TRBJ1-2,TRBV7-2,CASSLIYRDRSFDGYTF
many,TRBJ2-1,TRBV20-1,CSAASGLKYNEQFF
many,TRBJ1-1,TRBV7-9,CASSLLVGMDEAFF
many,TRBJ2-1,TRBV20-1,CSAERGGGAFNEQFF